Each of the 15 T cell receptor beta chains below was sequenced from the same sample in a study of OX40 agonist ivuxolimab in advanced cancers. Sequenced by immunoSEQ multiplex PCR; TCRdb stores in-frame clones only, minus some. Of some 66,000 clones in the sample, over 75% are singletons; the top ten hold approximately 0.39%. The sequencing used CD4+ or CD8+ T cells sorted from blood, collected in a trial of the OX40 agonist ivuxolimab. Receptors originate from an adult with an advanced solid tumor such as melanoma, head and neck, liver or kidney cancer.

The chain has TRBV19 and TRBJ1-1, with D possibly TRBD1 on 5 matching bases. The CDR3 covers 14 residues. Trimming took 1 base from V and 3 from J, leaving 9 bases between them. Germline V lookup: CDR1 LNHDA, CDR2 SQIVND (reference sequence). CDR3 in amino acids: CASSIAQGDTEAFF. The CDR3 DNA reads as TGTGCCAGTAGTATAGCTCAGGGTGACACTGAAGCTTTCTTT.

This rearrangement joins TRBV19 to TRBJ2-7; TRBD2 aligns across 7 bases. From germline, CDR1 is LNHDA and CDR2 SQIVND (reference sequence). With 4 bases clipped from V and 5 bases from J, the junction kept 11 bases outside the gene matches. CDR3 length: 15 amino acids. The CDR3 reads CASSKIGNGGDEQYF. CDR3 DNA: TGTGCCAGTAGTAAAATTGGCAATGGGGGGGACGAGCAGTACTTC.

This clone was counted between two and nine times. V is TRBV7-9 and J is TRBJ2-2, with TRBD1 matching 8 bases. The CDR3 is 15 amino acids. The V gene's germline CDR1 is SEHNR and CDR2 FQNEAQ (reference sequence). J lost 2 bases, V lost 6 bases, and 5 bases had no gene match. CDR3 sequence (DNA): TGTGCCAGCAGGGGGACAGGATTAAACACCGGGGAGCTGTTTTTT. Residues: CASRGTGLNTGELFF. The full variable domain, in which reference TRBV7-9 and TRBJ2-2 provide the parts outside the CDR3, is DTGVSQNPRHKITKRGQNVTFRCDPISEHNRLYWYRQTLGQGPEFLTYFQNEAQLEKSRLLSDRFSAERPKGSFSTLEIQRTEQGDSAMYLCASRGTGLNTGELFFGEGSRLTVL.

The chain uses TRBV13 and TRBJ2-7, with 12 bases fitting TRBD2. From germline, CDR1 is PRHDT and CDR2 FYEKMQ (reference sequence). This CDR3 spans 13 amino acids. J lost 7 bases, V lost 8 bases, and 6 bases had no gene match. The CDR3 loop is CASSSGGAGEQYF. As DNA, the CDR3 is TGTGCCAGCTCTAGCGGGGGGGCTGGGGAGCAGTACTTC.

The J gene is TRBJ2-5, the V gene TRBV20-1, with TRBD1 matching 7 bases. Germline CDR1 DFQATT, CDR2 SNEGSKA (reference sequence). V lost 5 bases, J lost 4 bases, and 1 base stayed unmatched. The CDR3 runs to 11 residues. The CDR3 bases are TGCAGTGCTGGGACAGCAGAGACCCAGTACTTC. This encodes CSAGTAETQYF.

J is TRBJ2-3 and V is TRBV18; D is perhaps TRBD2 (6 bases). Germline CDR1 is KGHSH and CDR2 is LQKENI. The CDR3 length is 12 residues. Trimming removed 6 bases at V and 9 bases at J, with 13 bases between. The CDR3: CASSSRGETQYF. The CDR3 DNA is TGTGCCAGCTCTTCACGCGGGGAAACGCAGTATTTT. Using reference TRBV18 and TRBJ2-3 for the parts outside the CDR3, the full variable domain is NAGVMQNPRHLVRRRGQEARLRCSPMKGHSHVYWYRQLPEEGLKFMVYLQKENIIDESGMPKERFSAEFPKEGPSILRIQQVVRGDSAAYFCASSSRGETQYFGPGTRLTVL.

The V and J genes are TRBV9 and TRBJ2-7, with 11 bases matching TRBD1. Germline trimming cut 0 bases from V and 6 bases from J; bases unmatched to any gene: 2. The V gene's germline CDR1 is SGDLS and CDR2 YYNGEE. The CDR3 contains 14 residues. The CDR3 DNA reads as TGTGCCAGCAGCGTAGTCGGGACAGGGGGCGAGCAGTACTTC. This gives the protein CASSVVGTGGEQYF.

The V gene is TRBV11-3, the J gene TRBJ1-1; D might be TRBD1 (5 bases). The CDR3 is 14 amino acids. Germline V gene sequence: CDR1 SGHNT, CDR2 YENEEA. Between the trimmed V and J ends, which lost 1 base and 6 bases, there was a span of 12 bases. This chain's CDR3 is CASSLGRGAPEAFF. DNA of the CDR3: TGTGCCAGCAGCTTAGGTAGGGGAGCCCCTGAAGCTTTCTTT.

J is TRBJ1-1 and V is TRBV7-9, with D maybe TRBD1 (6 bases). Per the germline V gene, CDR1 is SEHNR and CDR2 is FQNEAQ (reference sequence). V was cut by 5 bases and J by 5 bases, with 12 bases left in between. This CDR3 is built from 13 residues. CDR3 loop: CASSARGGTEAFF. DNA of the CDR3: TGTGCCAGCAGCGCGAGGGGGGGAACTGAAGCTTTCTTT. Based on the CDR3 plus reference TRBV7-9 and TRBJ1-1, the full variable domain is DTGVSQNPRHKITKRGQNVTFRCDPISEHNRLYWYRQTLGQGPEFLTYFQNEAQLEKSRLLSDRFSAERPKGSFSTLEIQRTEQGDSAMYLCASSARGGTEAFFGQGTRLTVV.

The chain has TRBV7-9 and TRBJ1-1; no clear D gene. The germline V and J ends were trimmed by 1 base and 11 bases, with 11 bases remaining between them. The CDR3 covers 12 residues. Germline CDR1 is SEHNR and CDR2 is FQNEAQ (reference sequence). CDR3 amino acids: CASSLGSGRAFF. As DNA, the CDR3 is TGTGCCAGCAGCTTAGGTTCTGGTCGGGCTTTCTTT.

This clone was picked up a small number of times. The chain uses TRBV30 and TRBJ1-4, with D uncertain. Looked up from germline, CDR1 is GTSNPN and CDR2 is SVGIG (reference sequence). CDR3 length: 11 amino acids. V was pared by 5 bases and J by 7 bases, with 8 bases between. The CDR3 DNA is TGTGCCTGGGGGCCTTCTGAAAAACTGTTTTTT. Its protein product is CAWGPSEKLFF.

The V gene is TRBV9, the J gene TRBJ1-1; 8 bases map to TRBD1. Germline CDR1 is SGDLS and CDR2 is YYNGEE. The CDR3 length is 14 residues. V was pared by 3 bases and J by 6 bases, with 7 bases of the junction left unmatched. In DNA form, the CDR3 reads TGTGCCAGCAGCGGAGGCGACAGGGGAGCTGAAGCTTTCTTT. Amino acids: CASSGGDRGAEAFF.

Points on this clone: No DNA is shown, since the ends of the CDR3 on it are uncertain; the CDR3 is the one TCRdb lists. This sequence joins TRBV7-2 and TRBJ1-1; no check of the table's D call, TRBD1, against the DNA was made. Counting both end residues, the CDR3 totals 16 amino acids. Germline-derived CDR1 and CDR2 are SGHTA and FQGNSA. The CDR3 sequence is CASSLGVGQGISKGFF.

The CDR3: CATSPWGSESPLHF. In nucleotides, the CDR3 is TGTGCCACCTCCCCGTGGGGTTCGGAATCACCCCTCCACTTT. V gene TRBV5-5 combines with J gene TRBJ1-6; D remains ambiguous. The CDR3 is 14 amino acids. Germline V gives CDR1 SGHKS, CDR2 YYEKEE (reference sequence). The V gene lost 9 bases and the J gene lost 10 bases, with 20 bases spanning the gap.

The V call is TRBV7-2, the J call TRBJ2-3; tentative D call: TRBD2 (5 bases). CDR1 and CDR2 (germline): SGHTA, FQGNSA. The V end was cut by 4 bases, the J end by 1 base, with 12 bases between. The CDR3 extends over 15 amino acids. CDR3: CASSSTGLGTDTQYF. The CDR3 coding sequence is TGTGCCAGCAGCTCAACGGGGTTAGGCACAGATACGCAGTATTTT.